This note documents a single TCR beta chain sequence. This sample was taken from a study of cytomegalovirus exposure and HLA in healthy donors. The CDR3 extends over 13 amino acids. V dropped 6 bases and J dropped 3; count of bases not matched to a gene: 5. The germline V gene has CDR1 KGHSH and CDR2 LQKENI. Only in-frame clones appear in the TCRdb table, and some are missing; sequencing was by immunoSEQ multiplex PCR. The sample yields 200,000 to 250,000 clones, around 86% seen once. The chain combines TRBV18 with TRBJ2-7, with TRBD1 matching 7 bases. Sequences were obtained from PBMCs. The TCR comes from a woman between 18 and 29 years old in good health and CMV-seropositive. The CDR3 region is CASSPGTDYEQYF. For the CDR3, the DNA is TGTGCCAGCTCTCCCGGGACAGACTACGAGCAGTACTTC.